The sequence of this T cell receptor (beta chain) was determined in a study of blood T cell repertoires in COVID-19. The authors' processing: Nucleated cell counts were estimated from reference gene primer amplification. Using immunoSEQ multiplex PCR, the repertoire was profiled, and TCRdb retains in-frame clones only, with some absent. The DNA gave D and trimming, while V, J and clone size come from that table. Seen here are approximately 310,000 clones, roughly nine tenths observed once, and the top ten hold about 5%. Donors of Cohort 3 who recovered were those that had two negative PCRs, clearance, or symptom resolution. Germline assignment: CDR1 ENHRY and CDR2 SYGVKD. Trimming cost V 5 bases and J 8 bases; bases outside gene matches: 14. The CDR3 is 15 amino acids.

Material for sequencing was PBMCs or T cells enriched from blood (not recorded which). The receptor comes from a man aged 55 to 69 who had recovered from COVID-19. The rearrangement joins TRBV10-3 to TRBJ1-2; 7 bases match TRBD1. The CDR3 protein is CAISPPGQATVGYTF. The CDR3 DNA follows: TGTGCCATCAGTCCACCAGGACAGGCGACAGTGGGCTACACCTTC.